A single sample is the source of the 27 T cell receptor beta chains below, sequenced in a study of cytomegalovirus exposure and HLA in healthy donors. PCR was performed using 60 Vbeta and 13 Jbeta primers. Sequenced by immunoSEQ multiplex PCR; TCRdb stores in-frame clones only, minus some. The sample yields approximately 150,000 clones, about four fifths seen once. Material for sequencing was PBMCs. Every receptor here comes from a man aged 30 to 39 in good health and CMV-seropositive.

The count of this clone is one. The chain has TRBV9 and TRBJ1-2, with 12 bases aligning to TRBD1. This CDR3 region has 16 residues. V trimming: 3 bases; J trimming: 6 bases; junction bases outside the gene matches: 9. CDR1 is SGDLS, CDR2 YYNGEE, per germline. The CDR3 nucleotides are TGTGCCAGCAGCGCCGAGGGACAGGGGGCGGGAGATGGCTACACCTTC. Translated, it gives CASSAEGQGAGDGYTF.

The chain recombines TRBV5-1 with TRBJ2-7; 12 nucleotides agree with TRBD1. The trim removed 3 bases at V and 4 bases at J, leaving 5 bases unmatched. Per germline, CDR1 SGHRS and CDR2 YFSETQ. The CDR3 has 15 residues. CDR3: CASSYSGQGAYEQYF. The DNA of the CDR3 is TGCGCCAGCAGCTACTCGGGACAGGGGGCGTACGAGCAGTACTTC.

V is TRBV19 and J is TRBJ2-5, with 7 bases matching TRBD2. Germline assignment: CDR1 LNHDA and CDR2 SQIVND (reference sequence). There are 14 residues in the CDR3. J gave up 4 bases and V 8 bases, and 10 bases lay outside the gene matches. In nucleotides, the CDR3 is TGTGCCAGTTCTCCTAGCGGTTCTCGAGAGACCCAGTACTTC. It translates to CASSPSGSRETQYF.

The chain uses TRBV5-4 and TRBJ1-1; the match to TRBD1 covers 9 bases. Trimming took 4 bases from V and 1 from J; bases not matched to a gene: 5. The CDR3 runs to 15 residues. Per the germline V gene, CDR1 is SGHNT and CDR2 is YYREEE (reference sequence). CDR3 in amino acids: CASSVPGQGNTEAFF. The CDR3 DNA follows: TGTGCCAGCAGCGTACCGGGACAGGGGAACACTGAAGCTTTCTTT.

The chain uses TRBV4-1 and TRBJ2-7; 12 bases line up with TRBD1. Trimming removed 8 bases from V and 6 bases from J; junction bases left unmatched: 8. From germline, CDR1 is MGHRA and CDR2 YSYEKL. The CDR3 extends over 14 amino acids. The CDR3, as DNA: TGCGCCAGCCGCCCGGGACAGGGGGCGCGCGAGCAGTACTTC. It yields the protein CASRPGQGAREQYF.

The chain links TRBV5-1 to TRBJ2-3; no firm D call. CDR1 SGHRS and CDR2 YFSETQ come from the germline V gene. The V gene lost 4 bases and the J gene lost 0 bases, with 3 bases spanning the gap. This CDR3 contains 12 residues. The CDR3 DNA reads TGCGCCAGCAGCCTTAGCACAGATACGCAGTATTTT. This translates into CASSLSTDTQYF.

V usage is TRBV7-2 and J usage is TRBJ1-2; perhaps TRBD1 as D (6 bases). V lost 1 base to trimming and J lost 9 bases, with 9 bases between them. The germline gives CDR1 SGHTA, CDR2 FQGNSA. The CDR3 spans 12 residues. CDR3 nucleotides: TGTGCCAGCAGCTTAGGGGGGGGGCGCTACACCTTC. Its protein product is CASSLGGGRYTF.

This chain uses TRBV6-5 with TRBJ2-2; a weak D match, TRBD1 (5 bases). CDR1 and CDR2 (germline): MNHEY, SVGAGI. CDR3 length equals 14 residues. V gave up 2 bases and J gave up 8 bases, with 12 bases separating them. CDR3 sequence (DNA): TGTGCCAGCAGTTACCCCAGGGATGGAGGGGAGCTGTTTTTT. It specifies CASSYPRDGGELFF.

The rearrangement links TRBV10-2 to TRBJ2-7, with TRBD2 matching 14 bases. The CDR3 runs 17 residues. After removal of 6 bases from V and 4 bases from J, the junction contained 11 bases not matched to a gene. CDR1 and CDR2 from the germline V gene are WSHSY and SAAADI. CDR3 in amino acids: CASRVPGTSGSGYEQYF. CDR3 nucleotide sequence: TGCGCCAGCAGGGTCCCAGGGACTAGCGGGAGTGGGTACGAGCAGTACTTC.

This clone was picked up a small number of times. CDR3 protein: CASSIGQFSYEQYF. The CDR3 DNA reads TGCGCCAGCAGTATTGGACAGTTTTCCTACGAGCAGTACTTC. The rearrangement links TRBV5-1 to TRBJ2-7; a weak D match, TRBD1 (6 bases). Germline loops: CDR1 SGHRS, CDR2 YFSETQ. This CDR3 is 14 amino acids long. The V end lost 5 bases, the J end lost 1 base, and 13 bases lay between the germline ends.

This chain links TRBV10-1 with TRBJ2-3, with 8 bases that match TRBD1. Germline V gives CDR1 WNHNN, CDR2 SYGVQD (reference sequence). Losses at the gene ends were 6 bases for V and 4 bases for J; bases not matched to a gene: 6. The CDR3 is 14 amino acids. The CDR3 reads CASSGRGRPDTQYF. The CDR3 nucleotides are TGCGCCAGCAGCGGCAGGGGGCGCCCAGATACGCAGTATTTT.

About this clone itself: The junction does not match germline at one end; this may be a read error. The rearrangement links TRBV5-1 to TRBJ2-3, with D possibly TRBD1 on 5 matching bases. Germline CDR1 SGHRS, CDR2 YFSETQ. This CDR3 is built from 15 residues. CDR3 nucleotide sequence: TGCGCCAGCAGCTTGGTGGAAAGGCCGACAGATACACAGTATTTT. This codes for CASSLVERPTDTQYF.

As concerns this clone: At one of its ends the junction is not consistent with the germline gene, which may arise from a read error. CDR3: CSSSNRDNRDEKLFF. The DNA of the CDR3 is TGTTCCAGCAGCAACCGGGACAACCGGGATGAAAAACTGTTTTTT. The V and J genes are TRBV7-9 and TRBJ1-4; TRBD1 might be the D (6 bases). The germline V gene encodes CDR1 SEHNR and CDR2 FQNEAQ (reference sequence). This CDR3 spans 15 amino acids.

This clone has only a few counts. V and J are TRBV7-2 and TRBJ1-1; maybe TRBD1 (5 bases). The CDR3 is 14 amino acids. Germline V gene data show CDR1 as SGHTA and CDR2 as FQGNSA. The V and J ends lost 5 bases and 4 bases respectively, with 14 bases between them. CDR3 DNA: TGTGCCAGCAGCGTAGGGAGGGGTCTCACTGAAGCTTTCTTT. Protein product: CASSVGRGLTEAFF. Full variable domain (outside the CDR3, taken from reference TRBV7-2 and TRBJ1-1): GAGVSQSPSNKVTEKGKDVELRCDPISGHTALYWYRQSLGQGLEFLIYFQGNSAPDKSGLPSDRFSAERTGGSVSTLTIQRTQQEDSAVYLCASSVGRGLTEAFFGQGTRLTVV.

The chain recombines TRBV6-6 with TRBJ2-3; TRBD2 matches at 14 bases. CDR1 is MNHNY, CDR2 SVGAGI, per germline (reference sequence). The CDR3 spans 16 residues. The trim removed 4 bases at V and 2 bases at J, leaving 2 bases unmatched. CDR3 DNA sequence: TGTGCCAGCAGTTCGGGACTAGCGGGAGTCACAGATACGCAGTATTTT. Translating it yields CASSSGLAGVTDTQYF.

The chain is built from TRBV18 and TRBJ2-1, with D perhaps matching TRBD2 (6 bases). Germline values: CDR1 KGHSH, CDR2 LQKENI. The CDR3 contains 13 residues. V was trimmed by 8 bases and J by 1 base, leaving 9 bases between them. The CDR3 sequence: CASGTPSYNEQFF. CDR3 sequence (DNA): TGTGCCAGCGGGACTCCTTCCTACAATGAGCAGTTCTTC.

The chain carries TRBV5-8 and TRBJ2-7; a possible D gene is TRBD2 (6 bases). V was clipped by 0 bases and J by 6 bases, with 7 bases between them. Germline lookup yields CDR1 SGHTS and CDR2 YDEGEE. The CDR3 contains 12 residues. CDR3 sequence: CASSLVGGEQYF. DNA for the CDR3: TGTGCCAGCAGCTTGGTCGGGGGCGAGCAGTACTTC.

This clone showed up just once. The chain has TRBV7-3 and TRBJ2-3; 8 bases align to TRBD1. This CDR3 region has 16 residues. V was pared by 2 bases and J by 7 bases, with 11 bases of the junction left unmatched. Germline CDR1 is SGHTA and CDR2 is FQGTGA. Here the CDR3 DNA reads TGTGCCAGCAGCTTACAGGGGGCGGCGGGGTCAAATACGCAGTATTTT. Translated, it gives CASSLQGAAGSNTQYF.

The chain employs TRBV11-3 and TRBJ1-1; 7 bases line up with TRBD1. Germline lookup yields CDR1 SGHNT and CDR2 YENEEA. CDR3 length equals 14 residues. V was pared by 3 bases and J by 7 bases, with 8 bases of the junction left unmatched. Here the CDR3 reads CASSFPLGQREAFF. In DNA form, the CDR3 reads TGTGCCAGCAGCTTCCCCCTGGGACAGCGTGAAGCTTTCTTT.

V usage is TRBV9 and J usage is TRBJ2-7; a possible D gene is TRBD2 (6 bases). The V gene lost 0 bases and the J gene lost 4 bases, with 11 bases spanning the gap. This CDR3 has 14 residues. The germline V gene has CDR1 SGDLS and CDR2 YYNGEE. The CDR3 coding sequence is TGTGCCAGCAGCGTAGGGTTAGCGGAGTACGAGCAGTACTTC. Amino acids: CASSVGLAEYEQYF.

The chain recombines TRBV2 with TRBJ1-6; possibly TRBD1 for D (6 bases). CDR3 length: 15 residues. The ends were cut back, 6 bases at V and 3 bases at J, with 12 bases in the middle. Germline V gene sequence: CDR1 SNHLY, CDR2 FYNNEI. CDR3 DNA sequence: TGTGCCAGCAGGGGGGACACAAACTATAATTCACCCCTCCACTTT. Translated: CASRGDTNYNSPLHF.

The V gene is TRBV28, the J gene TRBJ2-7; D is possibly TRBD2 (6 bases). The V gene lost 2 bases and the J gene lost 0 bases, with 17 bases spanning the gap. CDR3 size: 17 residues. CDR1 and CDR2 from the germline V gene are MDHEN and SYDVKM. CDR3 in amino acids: CASSLNPDYSSSYEQYF. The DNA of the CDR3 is TGTGCCAGCAGTTTAAATCCGGACTACTCTAGCTCCTACGAGCAGTACTTC.

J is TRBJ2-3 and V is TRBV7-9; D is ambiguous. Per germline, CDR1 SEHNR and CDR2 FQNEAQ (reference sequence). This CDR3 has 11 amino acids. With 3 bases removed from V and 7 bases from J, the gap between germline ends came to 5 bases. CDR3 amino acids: CASSLGYTQYF. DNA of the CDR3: TGTGCCAGCAGCTTGGGCTATACGCAGTATTTT.

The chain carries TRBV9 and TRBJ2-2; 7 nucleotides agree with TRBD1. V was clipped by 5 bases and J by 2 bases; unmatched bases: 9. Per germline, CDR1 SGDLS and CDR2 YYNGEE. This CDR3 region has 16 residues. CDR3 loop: CASSSRTGPNTGELFF. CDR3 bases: TGTGCCAGCAGTTCAAGGACAGGCCCAAACACCGGGGAGCTGTTTTTT.

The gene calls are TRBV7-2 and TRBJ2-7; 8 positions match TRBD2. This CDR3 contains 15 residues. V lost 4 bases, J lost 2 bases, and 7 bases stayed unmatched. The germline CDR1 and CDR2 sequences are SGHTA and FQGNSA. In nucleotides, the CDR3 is TGTGCCAGCAGCTCCCTAGCGGGTGTAGCCTACGAGCAGTACTTC. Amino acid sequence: CASSSLAGVAYEQYF.

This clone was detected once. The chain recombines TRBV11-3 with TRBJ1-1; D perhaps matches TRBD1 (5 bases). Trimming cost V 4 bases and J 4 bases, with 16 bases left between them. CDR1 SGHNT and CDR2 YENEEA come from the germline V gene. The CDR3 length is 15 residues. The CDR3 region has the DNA TGTGCCAGCAGCTCTCACCTCATCGGGGGCACTGAAGCTTTCTTT. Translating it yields CASSSHLIGGTEAFF.

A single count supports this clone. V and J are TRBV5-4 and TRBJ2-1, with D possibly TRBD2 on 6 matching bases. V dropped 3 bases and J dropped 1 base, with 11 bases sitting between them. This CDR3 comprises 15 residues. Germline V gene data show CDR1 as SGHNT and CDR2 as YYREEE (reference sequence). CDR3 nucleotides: TGTGCCAGCAGCTCAAGGGCGGGGTCCTACAATGAGCAGTTCTTC. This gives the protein CASSSRAGSYNEQFF.